This note documents a single T cell receptor beta chain sequence. The antigen is unknown. The primer mix had 60 Vbeta and 13 Jbeta primers. Profiling relied on immunoSEQ multiplex PCR, and the TCRdb table lists in-frame clones only, not all of them. The data contain tens of thousands of clones, 82% of them seen just once; the ten biggest clones take up 1.9%. The data were obtained in a study of cytomegalovirus exposure and HLA in healthy donors. Study context: An earlier analysis found some 120 million unique TCR beta sequences from approximately 200 million T cells.

Findings of the study overall: Through in vitro validation, three CMV-associated chains were shown to be specific for CMV antigens. In a later analysis, TCR beta V- and J-gene trimming showed a link to a missense DCLRE1C variant. Judged likely to be a sequencing artifact was a cluster of highly shared sequence variants.

Germline CDR1 reads PRHDT; CDR2 reads FYEKMQ (reference sequence). The CDR3 is 15 residues long. V was trimmed by 0 bases and J by 3 bases, leaving 9 bases between them. This clonotype was obtained from a young man in good health and CMV-seronegative. The chain employs TRBV13 and TRBJ2-1; D remains ambiguous. The sample taken for sequencing was PBMCs. CDR3 coding DNA: TGTGCCAGCAGCTTAGGCCCTGAACACTACAATGAGCAGTTCTTC. This codes for CASSLGPEHYNEQFF.